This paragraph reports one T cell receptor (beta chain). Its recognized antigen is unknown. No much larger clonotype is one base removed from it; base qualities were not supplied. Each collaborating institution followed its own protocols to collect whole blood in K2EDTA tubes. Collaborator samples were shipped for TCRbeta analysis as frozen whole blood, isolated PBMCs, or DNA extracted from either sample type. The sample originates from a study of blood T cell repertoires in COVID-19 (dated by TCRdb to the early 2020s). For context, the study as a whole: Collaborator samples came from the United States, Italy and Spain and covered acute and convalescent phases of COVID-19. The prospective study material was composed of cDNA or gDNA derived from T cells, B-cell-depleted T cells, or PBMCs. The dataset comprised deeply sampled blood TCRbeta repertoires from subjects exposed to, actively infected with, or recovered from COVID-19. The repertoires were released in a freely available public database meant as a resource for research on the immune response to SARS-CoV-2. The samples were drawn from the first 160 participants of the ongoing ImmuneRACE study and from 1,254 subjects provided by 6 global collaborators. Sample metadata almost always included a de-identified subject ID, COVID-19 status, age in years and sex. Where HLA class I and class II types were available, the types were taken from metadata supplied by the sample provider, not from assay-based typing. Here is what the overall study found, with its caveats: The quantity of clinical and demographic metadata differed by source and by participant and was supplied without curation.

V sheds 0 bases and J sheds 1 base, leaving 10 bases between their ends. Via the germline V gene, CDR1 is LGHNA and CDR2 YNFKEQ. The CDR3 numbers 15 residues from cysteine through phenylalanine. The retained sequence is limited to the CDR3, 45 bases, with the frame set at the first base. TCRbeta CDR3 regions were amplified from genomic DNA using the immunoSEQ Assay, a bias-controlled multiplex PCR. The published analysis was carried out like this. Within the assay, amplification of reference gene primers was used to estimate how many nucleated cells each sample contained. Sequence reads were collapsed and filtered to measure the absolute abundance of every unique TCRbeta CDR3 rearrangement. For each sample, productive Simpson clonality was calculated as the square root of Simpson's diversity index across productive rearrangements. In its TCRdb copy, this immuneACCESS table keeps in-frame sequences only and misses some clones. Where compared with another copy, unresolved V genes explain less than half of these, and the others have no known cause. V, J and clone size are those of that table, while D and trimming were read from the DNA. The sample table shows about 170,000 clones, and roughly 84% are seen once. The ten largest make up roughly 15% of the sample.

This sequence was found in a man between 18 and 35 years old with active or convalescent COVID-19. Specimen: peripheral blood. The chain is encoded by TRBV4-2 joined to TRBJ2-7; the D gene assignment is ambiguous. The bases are TGTGCCAGCAGCCAAGATCTTGAGGCTTCCTACGAGCAGTACTTC. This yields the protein CASSQDLEASYEQYF.